This T cell receptor beta chain was sequenced in a study of Ad26.COV2.S vaccination and SARS-CoV-2 variants. V lost 2 bases to trimming and J lost 3 bases, with 11 bases between them. There are 14 residues in the CDR3. CDR1 is MNHNY, CDR2 SVGAGI, per germline (reference sequence). Remarks on this clone: No antigen is known for it.

Findings and limits, study-wide: Reported post-vaccination CD8+ and CD4+ T cell responses to spike showed substantial breadth.

The treatment is: 19 received Ad26.COV2.S at low or high dose, single or two shots; 5 received placebo; per-sample allocation not given. The samples date from day 63 after the first vaccine or placebo injection. Vaccination employed an Ad26 vector expressing the Wuhan-strain SARS-CoV-2 spike. Generated by immunoSEQ multiplex PCR, the TCRdb table keeps only in-frame clones and is missing some. The repertoire holds around 450,000 clones, with around 90% as singletons. The origin of this receptor is a person between 18 and 60 years old who received the Ad26.COV2.S COVID-19 vaccine or a placebo. V is TRBV6-6 and J is TRBJ2-7; the D gene could be TRBD1 or TRBD2 (5 bases each). The sample here was peripheral blood, taken in a trial of Ad26.COV2.S vaccine versus placebo. Here the CDR3 reads CASSYEGIHYEQYF. CDR3 coding DNA: TGTGCCAGCAGTTACGAGGGGATCCACTACGAGCAGTACTTC.